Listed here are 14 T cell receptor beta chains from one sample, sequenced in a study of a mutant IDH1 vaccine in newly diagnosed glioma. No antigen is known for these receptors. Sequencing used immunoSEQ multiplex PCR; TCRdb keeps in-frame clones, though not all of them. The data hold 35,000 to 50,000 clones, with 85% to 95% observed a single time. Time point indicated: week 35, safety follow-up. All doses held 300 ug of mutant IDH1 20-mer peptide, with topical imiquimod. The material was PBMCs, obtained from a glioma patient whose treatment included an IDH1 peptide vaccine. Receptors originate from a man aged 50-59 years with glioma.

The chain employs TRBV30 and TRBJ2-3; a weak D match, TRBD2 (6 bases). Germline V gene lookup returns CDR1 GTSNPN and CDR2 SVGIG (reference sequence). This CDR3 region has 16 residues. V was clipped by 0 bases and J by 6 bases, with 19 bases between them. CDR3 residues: CAWSVPSAAGKDTQYF. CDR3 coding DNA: TGTGCCTGGAGTGTACCTTCCGCGGCGGGAAAGGATACGCAGTATTTT.

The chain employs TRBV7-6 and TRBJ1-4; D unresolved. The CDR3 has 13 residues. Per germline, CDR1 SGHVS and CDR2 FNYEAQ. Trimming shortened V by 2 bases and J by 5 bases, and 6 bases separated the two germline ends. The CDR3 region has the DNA TGTGCCAGCAGCTTATCCCCAAATGAAAAACTGTTTTTT. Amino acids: CASSLSPNEKLFF.

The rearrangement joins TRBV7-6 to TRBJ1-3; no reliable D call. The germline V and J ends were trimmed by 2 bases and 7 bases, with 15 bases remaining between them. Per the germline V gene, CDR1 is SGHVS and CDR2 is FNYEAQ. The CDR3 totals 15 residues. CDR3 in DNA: TGTGCCAGCAGCTTATCCCCGGGCGGATTTAACACCATATATTTT. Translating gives CASSLSPGGFNTIYF.

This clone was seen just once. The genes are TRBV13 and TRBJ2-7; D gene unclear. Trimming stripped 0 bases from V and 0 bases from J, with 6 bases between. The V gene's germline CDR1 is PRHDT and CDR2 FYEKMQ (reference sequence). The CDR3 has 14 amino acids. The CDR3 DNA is TGTGCCAGCAGCTTAGGGCCGAGCTCCTACGAGCAGTACTTC. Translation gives CASSLGPSSYEQYF.

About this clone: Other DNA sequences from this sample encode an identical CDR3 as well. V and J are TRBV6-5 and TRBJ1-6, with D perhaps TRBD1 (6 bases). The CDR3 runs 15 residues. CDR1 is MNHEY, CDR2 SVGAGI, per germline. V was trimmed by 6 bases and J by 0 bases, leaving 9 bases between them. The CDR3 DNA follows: TGTGCCAGCAGAACAGGGAGCTCCTATAATTCACCCCTCCACTTT. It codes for CASRTGSSYNSPLHF.

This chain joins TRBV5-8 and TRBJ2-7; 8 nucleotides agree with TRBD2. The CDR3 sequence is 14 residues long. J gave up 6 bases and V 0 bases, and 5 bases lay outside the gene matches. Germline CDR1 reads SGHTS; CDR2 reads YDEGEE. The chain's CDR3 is CASSLEGLEFEQYF. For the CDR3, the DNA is TGTGCCAGCAGCTTGGAGGGACTAGAGTTCGAGCAGTACTTC.

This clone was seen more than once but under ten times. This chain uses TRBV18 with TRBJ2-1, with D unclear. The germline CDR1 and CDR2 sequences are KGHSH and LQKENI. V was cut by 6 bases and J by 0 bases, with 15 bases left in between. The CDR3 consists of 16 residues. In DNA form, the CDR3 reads TGTGCCAGCTCGTCCGCCTTTACAAGCTCCTACAATGAGCAGTTCTTC. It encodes CASSSAFTSSYNEQFF.

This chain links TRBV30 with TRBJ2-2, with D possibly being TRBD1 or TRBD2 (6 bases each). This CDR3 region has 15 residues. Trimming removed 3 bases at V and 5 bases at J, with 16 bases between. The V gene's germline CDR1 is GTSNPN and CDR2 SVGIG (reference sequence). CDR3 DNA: TGTGCCTGGAGACGTTGGGGGGCAGGAACCGGGGAGCTGTTTTTT. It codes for CAWRRWGAGTGELFF. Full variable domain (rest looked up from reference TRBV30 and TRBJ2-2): SQTIHQWPATLVQPVGSPLSLECTVEGTSNPNLYWYRQAAGRGLQLLFYSVGIGQISSEVPQNLSASRPQDRQFILSSKKLLLSDSGFYLCAWRRWGAGTGELFFGEGSRLTVL.

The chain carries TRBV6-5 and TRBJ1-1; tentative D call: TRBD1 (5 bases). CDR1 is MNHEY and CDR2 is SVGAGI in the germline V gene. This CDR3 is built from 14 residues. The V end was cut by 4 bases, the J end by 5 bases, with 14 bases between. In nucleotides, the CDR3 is TGTGCCAGCAGTTTCGACGACAGTCGGACTGAAGCTTTCTTT. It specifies CASSFDDSRTEAFF.

CDR3 sequence: CASSQGQNSYEQYF. In DNA, the CDR3 is TGTGCCAGCAGCCAGGGACAGAACTCCTACGAGCAGTACTTC. V gene TRBV11-2 combines with J gene TRBJ2-7; 7 bases map to TRBD1. The junction had 4 bases not matched to a gene; V was cut back by 5 bases and J by 0 bases. CDR1 SGHAT and CDR2 FQNNGV come from the germline V gene. The CDR3 runs 14 residues.

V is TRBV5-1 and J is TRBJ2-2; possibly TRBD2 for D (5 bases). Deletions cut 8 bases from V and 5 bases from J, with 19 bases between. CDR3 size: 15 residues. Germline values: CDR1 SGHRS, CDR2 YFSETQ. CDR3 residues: CASLPISGVTGELFF. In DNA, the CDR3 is TGCGCCAGTCTCCCAATCTCCGGGGTAACCGGGGAGCTGTTTTTT.

CDR3 nucleotides: TGTGCCAGCAGCGTAGGCTCCAGTGGAGCTAACTATGGCTACACCTTC. Encoded protein: CASSVGSSGANYGYTF. The V call is TRBV9, the J call TRBJ1-2; D is undetermined. The CDR3 is made up of 16 amino acids. Per the germline V gene, CDR1 is SGDLS and CDR2 is YYNGEE. V lost 0 bases to trimming and J lost 0 bases, with 12 bases between them. The whole variable domain, filled in from reference TRBV9 and TRBJ1-2, reads DSGVTQTPKHLITATGQRVTLRCSPRSGDLSVYWYQQSLDQGLQFLIQYYNGEERAKGNILERFSAQQFPDLHSELNLSSLELGDSALYFCASSVGSSGANYGYTFGSGTRLTVV.

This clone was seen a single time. This chain's CDR3 is CASSWGRGAGGYTF. In nucleotides, the CDR3 is TGTGCCAGCAGCTGGGGCCGGGGGGCAGGTGGCTACACCTTC. V usage is TRBV6-5 and J usage is TRBJ1-2; possible D gene TRBD1, 6 bases. CDR1 MNHEY and CDR2 SVGAGI come from the germline V gene. This CDR3 comprises 14 residues. Trimming pared 6 bases from V and 7 bases from J, leaving 18 bases between.

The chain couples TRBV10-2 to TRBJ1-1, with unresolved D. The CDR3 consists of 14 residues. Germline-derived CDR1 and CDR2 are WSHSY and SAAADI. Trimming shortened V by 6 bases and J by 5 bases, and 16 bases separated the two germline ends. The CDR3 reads CASRLGSVGTEAFF. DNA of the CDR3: TGCGCCAGCAGGTTGGGGTCGGTGGGTACTGAAGCTTTCTTT.